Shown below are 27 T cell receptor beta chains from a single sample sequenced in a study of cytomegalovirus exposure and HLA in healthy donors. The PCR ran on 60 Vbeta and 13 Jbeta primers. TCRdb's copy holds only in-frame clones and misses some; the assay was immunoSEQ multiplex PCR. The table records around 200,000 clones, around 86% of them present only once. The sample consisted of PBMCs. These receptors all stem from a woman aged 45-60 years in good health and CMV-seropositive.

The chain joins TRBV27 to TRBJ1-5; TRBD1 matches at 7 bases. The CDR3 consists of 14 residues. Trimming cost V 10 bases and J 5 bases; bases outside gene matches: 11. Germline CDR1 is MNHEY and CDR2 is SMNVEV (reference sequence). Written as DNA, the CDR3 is TGTGCCACTCCGGACAGGACAATACATCAGCCCCAGCATTTT. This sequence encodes CATPDRTIHQPQHF.

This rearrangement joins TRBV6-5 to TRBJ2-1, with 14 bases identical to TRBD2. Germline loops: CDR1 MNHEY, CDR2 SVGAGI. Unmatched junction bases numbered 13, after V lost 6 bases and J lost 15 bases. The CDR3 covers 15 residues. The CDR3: CASSPSGLAGALWFF. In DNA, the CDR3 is TGTGCCAGCAGCCCTTCGGGACTAGCGGGGGCCCTGTGGTTCTTC.

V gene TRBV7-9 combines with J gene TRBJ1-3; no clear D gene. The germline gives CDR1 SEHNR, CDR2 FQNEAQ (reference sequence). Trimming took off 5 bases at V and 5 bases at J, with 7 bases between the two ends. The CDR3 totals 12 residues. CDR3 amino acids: CASSRERNTIYF. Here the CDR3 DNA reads TGTGCCAGCAGCAGGGAGAGAAACACCATATATTTT.

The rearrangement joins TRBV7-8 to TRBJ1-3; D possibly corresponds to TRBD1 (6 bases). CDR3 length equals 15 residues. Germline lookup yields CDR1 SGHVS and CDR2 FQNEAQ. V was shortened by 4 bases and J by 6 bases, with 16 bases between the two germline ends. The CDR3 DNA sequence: TGTGCCAGCAGCTGGAGGGGGGGCTTACAAAACACCATATATTTT. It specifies CASSWRGGLQNTIYF. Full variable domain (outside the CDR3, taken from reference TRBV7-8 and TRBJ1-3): GAGVSQSPRYKVAKRGQDVALRCDPISGHVSLFWYQQALGQGPEFLTYFQNEAQLDKSGLPSDRFFAERPEGSVSTLKIQRTQQEDSAVYLCASSWRGGLQNTIYFGEGSWLTVV.

DNA for the CDR3: TGTGCCAGTAGTATAGATCTCCAGGGGTATTGGTACGAGCAGTACTTC. This translates into CASSIDLQGYWYEQYF. The chain uses TRBV19 and TRBJ2-7; tentatively, D is TRBD1 (6 bases). The CDR3 is 16 amino acids. In germline, CDR1 is LNHDA, CDR2 SQIVND (reference sequence). Trimming shortened V by 0 bases and J by 4 bases, and 16 bases separated the two germline ends.

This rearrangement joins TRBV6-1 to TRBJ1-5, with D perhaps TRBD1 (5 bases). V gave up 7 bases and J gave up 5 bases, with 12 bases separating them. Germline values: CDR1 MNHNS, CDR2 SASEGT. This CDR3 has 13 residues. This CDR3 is CASIKGWDQPQHF. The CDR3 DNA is TGTGCCAGCATCAAGGGGTGGGATCAGCCCCAGCATTTT.

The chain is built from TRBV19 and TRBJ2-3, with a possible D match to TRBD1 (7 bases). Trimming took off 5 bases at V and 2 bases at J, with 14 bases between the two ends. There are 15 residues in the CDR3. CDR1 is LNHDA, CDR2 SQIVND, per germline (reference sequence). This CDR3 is CASSSGDSPTDTQYF. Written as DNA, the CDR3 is TGTGCCAGTAGTTCGGGGGACAGCCCCACAGATACGCAGTATTTT.

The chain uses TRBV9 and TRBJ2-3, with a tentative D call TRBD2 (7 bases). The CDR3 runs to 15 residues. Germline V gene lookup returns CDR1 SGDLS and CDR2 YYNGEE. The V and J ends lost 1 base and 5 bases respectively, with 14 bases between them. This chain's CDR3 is CASSVKGGAQDTQYF. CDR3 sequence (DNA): TGTGCCAGCAGCGTAAAAGGGGGGGCTCAAGATACGCAGTATTTT.

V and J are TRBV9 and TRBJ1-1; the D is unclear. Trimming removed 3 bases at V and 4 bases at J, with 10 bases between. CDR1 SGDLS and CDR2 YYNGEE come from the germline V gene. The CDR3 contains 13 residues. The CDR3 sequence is CASSAQAGTEAFF. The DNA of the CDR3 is TGTGCCAGCAGCGCCCAGGCCGGCACTGAAGCTTTCTTT.

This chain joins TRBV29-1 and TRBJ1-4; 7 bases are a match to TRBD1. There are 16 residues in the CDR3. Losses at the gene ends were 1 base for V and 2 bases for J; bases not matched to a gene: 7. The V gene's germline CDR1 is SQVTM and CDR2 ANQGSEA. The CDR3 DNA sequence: TGCAGCGTTGAAGTGAACAGGGGTGGCACTAATGAAAAACTGTTTTTT. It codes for CSVEVNRGGTNEKLFF.

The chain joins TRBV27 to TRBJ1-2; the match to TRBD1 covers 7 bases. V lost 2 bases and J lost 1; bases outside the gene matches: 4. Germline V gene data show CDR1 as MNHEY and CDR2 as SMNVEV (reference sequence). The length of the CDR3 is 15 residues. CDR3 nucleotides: TGTGCCAGCAGTTTAGCTCGGGACAGTAACTATGGCTACACCTTC. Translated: CASSLARDSNYGYTF.

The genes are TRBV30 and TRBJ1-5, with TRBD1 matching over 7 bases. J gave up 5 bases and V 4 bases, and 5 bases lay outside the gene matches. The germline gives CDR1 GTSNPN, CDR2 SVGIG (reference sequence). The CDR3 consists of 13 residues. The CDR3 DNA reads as TGTGCCTGGACGGCAGGGGGAGATCAGCCCCAGCATTTT. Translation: CAWTAGGDQPQHF. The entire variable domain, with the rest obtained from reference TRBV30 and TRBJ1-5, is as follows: SQTIHQWPATLVQPVGSPLSLECTVEGTSNPNLYWYRQAAGRGLQLLFYSVGIGQISSEVPQNLSASRPQDRQFILSSKKLLLSDSGFYLCAWTAGGDQPQHFGDGTRLSIL.

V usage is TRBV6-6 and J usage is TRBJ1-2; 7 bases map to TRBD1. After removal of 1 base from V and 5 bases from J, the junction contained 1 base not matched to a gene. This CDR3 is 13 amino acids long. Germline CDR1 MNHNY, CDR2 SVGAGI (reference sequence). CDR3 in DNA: TGTGCCAGCAGTTACTTACAGGGGTATGGCTACACCTTC. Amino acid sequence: CASSYLQGYGYTF.

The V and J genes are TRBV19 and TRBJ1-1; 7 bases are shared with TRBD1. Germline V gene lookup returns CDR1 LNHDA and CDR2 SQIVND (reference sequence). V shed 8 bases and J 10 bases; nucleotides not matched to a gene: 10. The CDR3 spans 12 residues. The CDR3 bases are TGTGCCAGTGGAGACAGGGTCCAGGGAGCTTTCTTT. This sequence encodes CASGDRVQGAFF.

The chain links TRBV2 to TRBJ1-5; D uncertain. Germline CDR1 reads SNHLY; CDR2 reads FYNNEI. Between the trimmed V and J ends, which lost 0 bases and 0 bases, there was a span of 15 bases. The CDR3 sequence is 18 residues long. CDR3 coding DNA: TGTGCCAGCAGTGAAGCGAGGGCGGGTAAAGGTAGCAATCAGCCCCAGCATTTT. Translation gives CASSEARAGKGSNQPQHF.

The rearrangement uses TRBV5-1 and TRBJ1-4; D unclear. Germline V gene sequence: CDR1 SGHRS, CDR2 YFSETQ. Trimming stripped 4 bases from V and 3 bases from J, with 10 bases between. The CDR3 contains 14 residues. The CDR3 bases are TGCGCCAGCAGCAACAAAGCGCCTAATGAAAAACTGTTTTTT. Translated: CASSNKAPNEKLFF.

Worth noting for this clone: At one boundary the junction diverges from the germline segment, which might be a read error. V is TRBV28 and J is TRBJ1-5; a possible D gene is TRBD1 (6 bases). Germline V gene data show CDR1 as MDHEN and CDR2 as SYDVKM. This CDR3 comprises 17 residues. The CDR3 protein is CASSPHPGTTKNPPQHF. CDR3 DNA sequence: TGTGCCAGCAGTCCTCATCCCGGGACAACTAAGAATCCGCCCCAGCATTTT. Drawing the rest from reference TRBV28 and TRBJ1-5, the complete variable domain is DVKVTQSSRYLVKRTGEKVFLECVQDMDHENMFWYRQDPGLGLRLIYFSYDVKMKEKGDIPEGYSVSREKKERFSLILESASTNQTSMYLCASSPHPGTTKNPPQHFGDGTRLSIL.

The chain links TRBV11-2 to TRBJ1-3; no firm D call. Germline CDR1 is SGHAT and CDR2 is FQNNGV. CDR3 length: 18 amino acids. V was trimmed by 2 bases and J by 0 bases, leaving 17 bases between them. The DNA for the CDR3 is TGTGCCAGCAGCTTAATGTTTTGGACGACTAGCTCTGGAAACACCATATATTTT. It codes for CASSLMFWTTSSGNTIYF.

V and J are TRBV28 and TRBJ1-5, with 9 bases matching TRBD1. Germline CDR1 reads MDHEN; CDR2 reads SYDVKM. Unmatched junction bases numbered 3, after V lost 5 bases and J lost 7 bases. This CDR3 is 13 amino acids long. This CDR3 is CASSLDRGQPQHF. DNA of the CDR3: TGTGCCAGCAGTCTGGACAGGGGCCAGCCCCAGCATTTT.

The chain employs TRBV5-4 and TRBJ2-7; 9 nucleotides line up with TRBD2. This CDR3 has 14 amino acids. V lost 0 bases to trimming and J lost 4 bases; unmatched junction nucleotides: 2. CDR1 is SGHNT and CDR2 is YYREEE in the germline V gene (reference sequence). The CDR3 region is CASSLGAGGYEQYF. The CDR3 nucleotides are TGTGCCAGCAGCTTGGGGGCGGGGGGGTACGAGCAGTACTTC.

CDR3 sequence: CASSYRGSSYNEQFF. The CDR3, as DNA: TGTGCCAGCAGTTACAGGGGCAGCTCCTACAATGAGCAGTTCTTC. The gene calls are TRBV6-6 and TRBJ2-1; tentatively, D is TRBD1 (5 bases). CDR3 length: 15 residues. Germline V gene lookup returns CDR1 MNHNY and CDR2 SVGAGI (reference sequence). Between the trimmed V and J ends, which lost 2 bases and 0 bases, there was a span of 8 bases.

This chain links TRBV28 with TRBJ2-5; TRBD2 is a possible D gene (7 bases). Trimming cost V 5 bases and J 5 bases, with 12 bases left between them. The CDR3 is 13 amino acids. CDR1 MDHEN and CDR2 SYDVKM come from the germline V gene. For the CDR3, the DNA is TGTGCCAGCAGTCGGGCGGGGGCTGAGACCCAGTACTTC. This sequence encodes CASSRAGAETQYF.

CDR3 sequence reads: CASSYGQVNYGYTF. Here the CDR3 DNA reads TGTGCCAGCAGTTACGGACAGGTGAACTATGGCTACACCTTC. This chain joins TRBV2 and TRBJ1-2; the match to TRBD1 covers 7 bases. Losses at the gene ends were 5 bases for V and 2 bases for J; bases not matched to a gene: 5. The CDR3 covers 14 residues. CDR1 is SNHLY, CDR2 FYNNEI, per germline.

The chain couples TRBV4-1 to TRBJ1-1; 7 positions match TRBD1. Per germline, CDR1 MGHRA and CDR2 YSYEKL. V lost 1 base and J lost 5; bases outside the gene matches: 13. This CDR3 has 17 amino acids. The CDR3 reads CASSQVAVRGPGTEAFF. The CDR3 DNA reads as TGCGCCAGCAGCCAAGTGGCGGTTAGGGGGCCGGGTACTGAAGCTTTCTTT.

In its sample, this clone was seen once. The CDR3 region has the DNA TGCGCCAGCCCCAAGAGTACAGGGCTACCGATCTCCTATAATTCACCCCTCCACTTT. Its protein is CASPKSTGLPISYNSPLHF. The genes are TRBV10-1 and TRBJ1-6; tentative D call: TRBD1 (6 bases). V was shortened by 8 bases and J by 0 bases, with 23 bases between the two germline ends. Germline lookup yields CDR1 WNHNN and CDR2 SYGVQD (reference sequence). The CDR3 has 19 amino acids.

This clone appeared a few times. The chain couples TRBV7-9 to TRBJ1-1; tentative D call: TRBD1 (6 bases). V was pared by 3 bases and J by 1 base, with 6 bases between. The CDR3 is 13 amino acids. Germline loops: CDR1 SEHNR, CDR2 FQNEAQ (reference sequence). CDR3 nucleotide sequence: TGTGCCAGCAGCTTGACAGGGAACACTGAAGCTTTCTTT. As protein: CASSLTGNTEAFF.

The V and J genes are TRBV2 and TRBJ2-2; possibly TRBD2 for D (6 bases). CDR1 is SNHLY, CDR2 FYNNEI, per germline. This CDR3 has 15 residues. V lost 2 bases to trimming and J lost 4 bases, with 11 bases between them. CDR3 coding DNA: TGTGCCAGCAGTGAACAGCGGGTCACCACCGGGGAGCTGTTTTTT. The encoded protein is CASSEQRVTTGELFF. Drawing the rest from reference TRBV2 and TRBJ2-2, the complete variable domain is EPEVTQTPSHQVTQMGQEVILRCVPISNHLYFYWYRQILGQKVEFLVSFYNNEISEKSEIFDDQFSVERPDGSNFTLKIRSTKLEDSAMYFCASSEQRVTTGELFFGEGSRLTVL.